This T cell receptor (beta chain) originates from a study of CD8+ T cells in alopecia areata. Whole-study results and caveats: Among patients, TCR sharing was less clear than in mice, a difference possibly due in part to HLA diversity in the patient population. Lesional scalp displayed greater clonality than normal scalp, most notably in alopecia totalis/universalis.

Investigators isolated RNA and reverse transcribed it into cDNA to act as the sequencing template. The table came from immunoSEQ multiplex PCR; TCRdb's copy has only in-frame clones and leaves some out. In the table there are 90,000 to 150,000 clones, approximately 58% of which are singletons. The J segment lost 4 bases and the V segment lost 1 base, leaving 13 bases of the junction unmatched. The CDR3 contains 19 residues. Germline-derived CDR1 and CDR2 are MGHRA and YSYEKL. Isolation of CD4+ and CD8+ T cells from PBMCs was achieved by sorting. Concerning this clone itself: Its antigen remains unknown.

This TCR derives from a human donor in good health. The source material was CD4+ T cells sorted from blood. This chain uses TRBV4-1 with TRBJ1-2; 12 bases are a match to TRBD1. CDR3 region: CASSQVNPGQGAPGYGYTF. CDR3 nucleotide sequence: TGCGCCAGCAGCCAAGTCAACCCGGGACAGGGGGCGCCTGGCTATGGCTACACCTTC.